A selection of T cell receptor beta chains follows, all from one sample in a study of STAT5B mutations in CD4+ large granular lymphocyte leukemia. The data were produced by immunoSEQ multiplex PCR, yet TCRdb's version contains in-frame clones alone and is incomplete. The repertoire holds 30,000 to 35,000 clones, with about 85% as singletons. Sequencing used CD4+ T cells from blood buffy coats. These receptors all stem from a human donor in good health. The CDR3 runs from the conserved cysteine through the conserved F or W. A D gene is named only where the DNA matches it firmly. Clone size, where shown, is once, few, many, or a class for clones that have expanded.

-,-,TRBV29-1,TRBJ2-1,CSAAPTGTNEQFF,TGCAGCGCCGCGCCAACCGGGACAAATGAGCAGTTCTTC
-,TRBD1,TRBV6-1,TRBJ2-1,CASSKGQGTYNEQFF,TGTGCCAGCAGTAAGGGACAGGGGACCTACAATGAGCAGTTCTTC
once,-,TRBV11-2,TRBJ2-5,CASSLDRGEQYF,TGTGCCAGCAGCTTAGACCGAGGGGAGCAGTACTTC
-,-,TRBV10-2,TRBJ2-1,CASSEVGGNLGVEQFF,TGCGCCAGCAGTGAGGTCGGCGGGAACCTCGGAGTGGAGCAGTTCTTC
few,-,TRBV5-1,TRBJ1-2,CASSILAGDYGYTF,TGCGCCAGCAGCATCCTGGCAGGAGACTATGGCTACACCTTC
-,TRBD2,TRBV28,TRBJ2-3,CASSFLAGPDTQYF,TGTGCCAGCAGTTTTCTAGCGGGGCCAGATACGCAGTATTTT
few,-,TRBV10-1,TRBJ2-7,CASSIGVIYEQYF,TGCGCCAGCAGTATCGGGGTTATCTACGAGCAGTACTTC
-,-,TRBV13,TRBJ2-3,CASSLAGYDTQYF,TGTGCCAGCAGCTTAGCCGGGTACGATACGCAGTATTTT
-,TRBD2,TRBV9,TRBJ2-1,CASSVVSASGANEQFF,TGTGCCAGCAGCGTAGTATCGGCTAGCGGGGCTAATGAGCAGTTCTTC
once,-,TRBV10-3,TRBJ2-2,CAISPQGVSGFTGELFF,TGTGCCATCAGCCCCCAAGGTGTGAGCGGATTCACCGGGGAGCTGTTTTTT
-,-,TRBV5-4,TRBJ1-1,CASSPQTAMNTEAFF,TGTGCCAGCAGCCCCCAGACAGCCATGAACACTGAAGCTTTCTTT
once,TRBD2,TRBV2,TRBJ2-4,CASKLGEGTKNIQYF,TGTGCCAGCAAACTAGGGGAGGGAACCAAAAACATTCAGTACTTC
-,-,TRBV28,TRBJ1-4,CASRFNLGGSLFF,TGTGCCAGCAGATTCAACTTGGGGGGGAGCCTGTTTTTT
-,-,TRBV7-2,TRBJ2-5,CASQRQASYQETQYF,TGTGCCAGCCAAAGACAGGCATCGTACCAAGAGACCCAGTACTTC
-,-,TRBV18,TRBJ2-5,CASSPGEGKGTQYF,TGTGCCAGCTCACCAGGAGAGGGCAAGGGGACCCAGTACTTC
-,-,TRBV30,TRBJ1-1,CAWSVLGNTEAFF,TGTGCCTGGAGTGTACTGGGGAACACTGAAGCTTTCTTT
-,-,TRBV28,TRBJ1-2,CASSFGGRPAGYTF,TGTGCCAGCAGTTTTGGGGGCAGGCCGGCCGGCTACACCTTC
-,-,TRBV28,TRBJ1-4,CASTMALDEKLFF,TGTGCCAGCACAATGGCTCTTGATGAAAAACTGTTTTTT
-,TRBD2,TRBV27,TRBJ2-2,CASRGHGRAGGELFF,TGTGCCAGCAGGGGCCACGGGAGGGCTGGGGGGGAGCTGTTTTTT
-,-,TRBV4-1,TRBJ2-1,CASSLRRGASEQFF,TGCGCCAGCAGCCTGAGGAGGGGGGCAAGTGAGCAGTTCTTC
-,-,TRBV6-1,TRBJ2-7,CASSLATSYEQYF,TGTGCCAGCAGCCTAGCGACCTCCTACGAGCAGTACTTC
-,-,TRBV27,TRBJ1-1,CASSLTGNTEAFF,TGTGCCAGCAGTTTAACTGGGAACACTGAAGCTTTCTTT
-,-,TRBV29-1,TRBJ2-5,CSVAGPVGRPGETQYF,TGCAGCGTTGCGGGTCCGGTAGGCCGTCCCGGAGAGACCCAGTACTTC
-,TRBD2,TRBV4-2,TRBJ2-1,CASSQGGGTSGYNEQFF,TGTGCCAGCAGCCAAGGAGGTGGGACTAGCGGCTACAATGAGCAGTTCTTC
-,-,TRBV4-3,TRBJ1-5,CASSQVYRALGQPQHF,TGCGCCAGCAGCCAAGTCTACAGGGCCCTTGGGCAGCCCCAGCATTTT
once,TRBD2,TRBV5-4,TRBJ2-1,CASSTSGAYNEQFF,TGTGCCAGCAGCACTAGCGGGGCCTACAATGAGCAGTTCTTC
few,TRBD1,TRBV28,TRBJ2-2,CASRWTGNTGELFF,TGTGCCAGCAGATGGACAGGGAACACCGGGGAGCTGTTTTTT
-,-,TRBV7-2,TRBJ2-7,CASSFNNRVFEQYF,TGTGCCAGCAGCTTTAACAACAGGGTGTTTGAGCAGTACTTC
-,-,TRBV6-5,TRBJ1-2,CASSYSQGLGYGYTF,TGTGCCAGCAGTTACTCCCAGGGCCTGGGGTATGGCTACACCTTC
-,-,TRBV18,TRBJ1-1,CASSPLRESEAFF,TGTGCCAGCTCACCACTCAGGGAAAGTGAAGCTTTCTTT
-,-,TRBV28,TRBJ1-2,CASTNSPFYGYTF,TGTGCCAGCACAAACAGTCCTTTCTATGGCTACACCTTC
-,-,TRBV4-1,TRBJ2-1,CASSQGEASGQFF,TGCGCCAGCAGCCAAGGGGAGGCCTCGGGGCAGTTCTTC
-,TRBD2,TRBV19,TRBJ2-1,CASRGAGPSSYNEQFF,TGTGCCAGTAGGGGAGCGGGACCTAGCTCCTACAATGAGCAGTTCTTC
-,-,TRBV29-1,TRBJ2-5,CSVDRSGQETQYF,TGCAGCGTTGATCGGTCAGGGCAAGAGACCCAGTACTTC
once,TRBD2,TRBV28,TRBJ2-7,CASSLDPGGKQYF,TGTGCCAGCAGTTTAGATCCGGGAGGGAAGCAGTACTTC
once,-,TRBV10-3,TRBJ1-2,CAISGTEEYGYTF,TGTGCCATCAGTGGGACGGAAGAATATGGCTACACCTTC
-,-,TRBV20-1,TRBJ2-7,CSASRLYEQYF,TGCAGTGCAAGCAGGCTATACGAGCAGTACTTC
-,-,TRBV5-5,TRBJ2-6,CASSIYGTGANVLTF,TGTGCCAGCAGTATTTACGGGACCGGGGCCAACGTCCTGACTTTC
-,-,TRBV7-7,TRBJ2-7,CASSVDSLSSYEQYF,TGTGCCAGCAGCGTAGACAGTCTCAGCTCCTACGAGCAGTACTTC
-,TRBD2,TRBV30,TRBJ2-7,CAWGLAFSSTYEQYF,TGTGCCTGGGGACTAGCTTTTTCATCAACCTACGAGCAGTACTTC
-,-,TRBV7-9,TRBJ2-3,CASSPGGTDTQYF,TGTGCCAGCAGCCCGGGGGGCACAGATACGCAGTATTTT
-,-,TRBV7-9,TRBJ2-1,CASSLGGDFNEQFF,TGTGCCAGCAGCTTAGGGGGGGATTTCAATGAGCAGTTCTTC
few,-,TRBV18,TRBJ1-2,CASSPPDSTPLRLGYTF,TGTGCCAGCTCACCACCGGATTCAACCCCCCTTCGTCTTGGCTACACCTTC